The clone carrying this TCR beta chain was seen repeatedly, ten times or more. Its antigen is undetermined. CDR1 LNHNV and CDR2 YYDKDF come from the germline V gene (reference sequence). J was trimmed by 6 bases and V by 9 bases; bases with no gene match: 5. CDR3 length equals 12 residues. TCRdb analysed the 5' RACE reads with MiXCR anew, one entry per CDR3 protein. The table has 95,000 or so distinct CDR3 sequences, around 3.3% seen once. This record comes from a study of neurological immune-mediated disorders. Findings and limits, study-wide: Private repertoires in all groups were suggested by the absence of shared CDR3 amino acid sequences among expanded clones across subjects. HTLV-1-associated myelopathy displayed the greatest TCR clonal expansion, and multiple sclerosis exhibited the smallest, lower than that of healthy controls.

The rearrangement uses TRBV15 and TRBJ2-7; 10 bases line up with TRBD2. The TCR was taken from a woman in her late teens or twenties with multiple sclerosis. The sequencing sample was made of PBMCs. CDR3 sequence (DNA): TGTGCCACAGGGACTAGCGTTGGCGAGCAGTACTTC. It specifies CATGTSVGEQYF. Drawing the rest from reference TRBV15 and TRBJ2-7, the complete variable domain is DAMVIQNPRYQVTQFGKPVTLSCSQTLNHNVMYWYQQKSSQAPKLLFHYYDKDFNNEADTPDNFQSRRPNTSFCFLDIRSPGLGDTAMYLCATGTSVGEQYFGPGTRLTVT.